The 20 T cell receptor beta chains below were found in one sample sequenced in a study of T-cell reconstitution after alpha-beta-depleted transplantation in children. A TCRbeta library incorporating unique molecular identifiers was prepared. In TCRdb, the PCR reads were re-called with MiXCR into one record per CDR3 protein. This table has about 610,000 distinct CDR3 sequences, approximately 10% appearing once. The specimen comprised PBMCs from the stem cell graft donor, sampled from the stem cell graft. The receptors were sampled from a human donor who donated a stem cell graft to a child with acute myeloid leukemia.

This clonotype was recorded a few times. The chain combines TRBV6-2 or TRBV6-3 with TRBJ2-7, with D possibly matching TRBD2 (6 bases). Looked up from germline, CDR1 is MNHEY and CDR2 is SVGEGT. The CDR3 totals 15 residues. V lost 5 bases to trimming and J lost 0 bases, with 14 bases between them. CDR3: CASSTVGGASYEQYF. CDR3 coding DNA: TGTGCCAGCAGTACAGTCGGGGGAGCCTCCTACGAGCAGTACTTC.

This clonotype was found many times. The V call is TRBV6-4, the J call TRBJ2-3, with TRBD2 matching over 8 bases. Looked up from germline, CDR1 is MRHNA and CDR2 is SNTAGT. This CDR3 is built from 15 residues. V gave up 4 bases and J gave up 0 bases; unmatched junction bases: 3. The CDR3 sequence is CASSVLAGSTDTQYF. The CDR3 DNA reads as TGTGCCAGCAGTGTGCTAGCGGGTAGCACAGATACGCAGTATTTT.

The table lists this clonotype with many counts. V is TRBV6-5 and J is TRBJ2-1; no firm D call. The germline CDR1 and CDR2 sequences are MNHEY and SVGAGI. The CDR3 covers 12 residues. The germline V and J ends were trimmed by 5 bases and 12 bases, with 14 bases remaining between them. The CDR3 spells CASSGDTHAQFF. In DNA, the CDR3 is TGTGCCAGCAGTGGTGACACCCACGCGCAGTTCTTC.

The chain's CDR3 is CASSHLAVQYNEQFF. In nucleotides, the CDR3 is TGCGCCAGCAGCCACCTAGCGGTTCAATACAATGAGCAGTTCTTC. The chain combines TRBV4-3 with TRBJ2-1, with 7 bases matching TRBD2. After removal of 3 bases from V and 4 bases from J, the junction contained 6 bases not matched to a gene. Germline V gives CDR1 LGHNA, CDR2 YSLEER. The CDR3 contains 15 residues.

This clonotype has at least ten counts. The chain employs TRBV9 and TRBJ2-3; TRBD2 matches 11 bases. The V segment lost 0 bases and the J segment 1 base; nucleotides outside the gene matches: 1. The CDR3 has 16 amino acids. CDR1 and CDR2 from the germline V gene are SGDLS and YYNGEE. CDR3: CASSVGLAGRTDTQYF. CDR3 bases: TGTGCCAGCAGCGTAGGACTAGCGGGACGCACAGATACGCAGTATTTT.

This clonotype occurred many times. The rearrangement joins TRBV2 to TRBJ2-1, with 12 bases identical to TRBD2. The germline V gene encodes CDR1 SNHLY and CDR2 FYNNEI. V trimming: 6 bases; J trimming: 8 bases; junction bases outside the gene matches: 11. The CDR3 runs 16 residues. The CDR3 loop is CASSAASGRAPDEQFF. The CDR3 DNA is TGTGCCAGCAGCGCAGCTAGCGGGAGGGCCCCCGATGAGCAGTTCTTC.

This clonotype was found many times. This chain uses TRBV7-9 with TRBJ1-2; D unclear. Looked up from germline, CDR1 is SEHNR and CDR2 is FQNEAQ (reference sequence). Trimming pared 2 bases from V and 7 bases from J, leaving 8 bases between. CDR3 length: 12 residues. CDR3 in amino acids: CASSLSFLGYTF. Here the CDR3 DNA reads TGTGCCAGCAGCTTATCTTTTCTTGGCTACACCTTC.

V and J are TRBV7-3 and TRBJ2-2; TRBD2 is a possible D gene (5 bases). Germline V CDR1 and CDR2: SGHTA, FQGTGA. The germline V and J ends were trimmed by 4 bases and 6 bases, with 9 bases remaining between them. This CDR3 is built from 13 residues. The CDR3 spells CASSYGIAGELFF. The CDR3 DNA is TGTGCCAGCAGCTACGGGATAGCCGGGGAGCTGTTTTTT.

This clonotype was recorded many times. The gene calls are TRBV7-9 and TRBJ2-7; possibly TRBD1 for D (6 bases). Germline CDR1 reads SEHNR; CDR2 reads FQNEAQ (reference sequence). Trimming left V 5 bases short and J 6 bases short, with 17 bases between. The CDR3 is 14 amino acids. CDR3 protein: CASSARTGTSEQYF. The CDR3 coding sequence is TGTGCCAGCAGCGCTCGTACAGGGACAAGCGAGCAGTACTTC.

This rearrangement joins TRBV12-3 or TRBV12-4 to TRBJ1-2; D is possibly TRBD1 (6 bases). CDR3 length: 13 residues. The V and J ends lost 7 bases and 11 bases respectively, with 20 bases between them. The DNA for the CDR3 is TGTGCCAGCATTCCTAGGACAGTTGTGGGATACACCTTC. This gives the protein CASIPRTVVGYTF.

This clonotype has more than one count but fewer than ten. V and J are TRBV5-1 and TRBJ2-1, with a tentative D call TRBD1 (6 bases). The germline gives CDR1 SGHRS, CDR2 YFSETQ. This CDR3 has 16 amino acids. The germline V and J ends were trimmed by 4 bases and 4 bases, with 18 bases remaining between them. DNA for the CDR3: TGCGCCAGCAGCCTAGGAGAGACAGGACCTTACAATGAGCAGTTCTTC. This gives the protein CASSLGETGPYNEQFF.

This clonotype was observed many times. The chain has TRBV14 and TRBJ1-2; no firm D call. V dropped 0 bases and J dropped 8 bases, with 10 bases sitting between them. Germline-derived CDR1 and CDR2 are SGHDN and FVKESK. The CDR3 consists of 13 residues. The CDR3 here is CASSQDFSGGYTF. DNA for the CDR3: TGTGCCAGCAGCCAAGATTTTTCGGGGGGCTACACCTTC.

Many counts were recorded for this clonotype. The chain recombines TRBV6-5 with TRBJ2-3; 10 bases line up with TRBD1. This CDR3 region has 13 residues. V shed 8 bases, J shed 11 bases, and the junction held 10 bases outside the gene matches. Germline CDR1 reads MNHEY; CDR2 reads SVGAGI. The CDR3 coding sequence is TGTGCCAGCTCTGGGACAGGGGACCTTAGGCAGTATTTT. Translating it yields CASSGTGDLRQYF.

CDR3 protein: CASSLPSLGYGYTF. The CDR3 DNA reads as TGTGCCAGCAGCTTACCCTCCCTTGGGTATGGCTACACCTTC. The genes are TRBV12-3 or TRBV12-4 and TRBJ1-2; D call uncertain. Trimming took 6 bases from V and 5 from J, leaving 16 bases between them. The CDR3 is 14 residues long.

This clonotype was seen ten or more times. The genes are TRBV28 and TRBJ2-5; 10 bases agree with TRBD2. After removal of 5 bases from V and 4 bases from J, the junction contained 7 bases not matched to a gene. CDR1 is MDHEN and CDR2 is SYDVKM in the germline V gene. The CDR3 runs to 15 residues. The CDR3 DNA reads TGTGCCAGCAGTCCAGGGACTAGCGTCGGAGAGACCCAGTACTTC. It codes for CASSPGTSVGETQYF.

This clonotype was found a few times. The V call is TRBV4-3, the J call TRBJ2-7, with D uncertain. With 1 base removed from V and 6 bases from J, the gap between germline ends came to 13 bases. There are 14 residues in the CDR3. Germline values: CDR1 LGHNA, CDR2 YSLEER. CDR3 DNA: TGCGCCAGCAGCCAAGGCGGCGGATTAGGCGAGCAGTACTTC. Encoded protein: CASSQGGGLGEQYF.

This clonotype was counted ten times or more. The chain employs TRBV7-2 and TRBJ2-7; D uncertain. Germline V gene data show CDR1 as SGHTA and CDR2 as FQGNSA. The CDR3 runs 15 residues. V lost 1 base and J lost 0, with 10 bases in between. As DNA, the CDR3 is TGTGCCAGCAGCTTAGGGTACGAGATCTCCTACGAGCAGTACTTC. Translating gives CASSLGYEISYEQYF.

In its sample, this clonotype was seen a few times. This chain links TRBV25-1 with TRBJ1-4; 7 positions match TRBD1. With 6 bases clipped from V and 6 bases from J, the junction kept 7 bases outside the gene matches. The CDR3 has 14 amino acids. CDR1 and CDR2 from the germline V gene are MGHDK and SYGVNS. The DNA for the CDR3 is TGTGCCAGCAGCTACGACAGGGTCGATGAAAAACTGTTTTTT. As protein: CASSYDRVDEKLFF.

The rearrangement uses TRBV5-1 and TRBJ2-1; D ambiguous. Trimming left V 0 bases short and J 9 bases short, with 10 bases between. The CDR3 is 13 residues long. Germline assignment: CDR1 SGHRS and CDR2 YFSETQ. The CDR3: CASSLVVNGEQFF. Written as DNA, the CDR3 is TGCGCCAGCAGCTTGGTCGTGAACGGTGAGCAGTTCTTC. Using reference TRBV5-1 and TRBJ2-1 for the parts outside the CDR3, the full variable domain is KAGVTQTPRYLIKTRGQQVTLSCSPISGHRSVSWYQQTPGQGLQFLFEYFSETQRNKGNFPGRFSGRQFSNSRSEMNVSTLELGDSALYLCASSLVVNGEQFFGPGTRLTVL.

This clonotype has at least ten counts. The chain couples TRBV7-2 to TRBJ2-2; D gene ambiguous. In germline, CDR1 is SGHTA, CDR2 FQGNSA. This CDR3 has 13 residues. Trimming took off 1 base at V and 2 bases at J, with 2 bases between the two ends. The DNA of the CDR3 is TGTGCCAGCAGCTTAGATAACACCGGGGAGCTGTTTTTT. Translation: CASSLDNTGELFF. The full variable domain, with the rest looked up from reference TRBV7-2 and TRBJ2-2, is GAGVSQSPSNKVTEKGKDVELRCDPISGHTALYWYRQSLGQGLEFLIYFQGNSAPDKSGLPSDRFSAERTGGSVSTLTIQRTQQEDSAVYLCASSLDNTGELFFGEGSRLTVL.